Given below is one TCR beta chain in context. Germline lookup yields CDR1 MNHNY and CDR2 SVGAGI (reference sequence). The CDR3 length is 14 residues. Trimming took 6 bases from V and 9 from J; bases not matched to a gene: 7. Only in-frame clones appear in the TCRdb table, and some are missing; sequencing was by immunoSEQ multiplex PCR. This table holds approximately 64,000 clones, approximately 84% found once. These data originate in a study of technical replicates of blood from a few donors. The sample comprised PBMCs. This TCR came from a human donor in good health. Some clones in this sample may be carry-over from other donors' samples. The V call is TRBV6-6, the J call TRBJ1-6, with 8 nucleotides matching TRBD1. The CDR3 reads CASRPGGGGSPLHF. The CDR3 DNA sequence: TGTGCCAGCAGGCCAGGGGGCGGTGGTTCACCCCTCCACTTT.